This is a list of T cell receptor beta chains from one sample in a study of T cell changes during pregnancy in multiple sclerosis. The assay was immunoSEQ multiplex PCR, and TCRdb's table has in-frame clones only and misses some. Among around 38,000 clones listed, more than 90% were seen once. The sample consisted of CD8+ T cells from peripheral blood mononuclear cells, taken in the third trimester of pregnancy. The receptor source for this set is a female donor with multiple sclerosis, enrolled in a pregnancy study. Both conserved end residues are part of each CDR3. A D gene is named only where the DNA matches it firmly. Expanded clones are given a class, and other clones once, few, many or no size at all.

v_call	d_call	clone_size	j_call	cdr3_nt	cdr3_aa
TRBV9	-	-	TRBJ1-2	TGTGCCAGCAGCGGAGCACCCTATGGCTACACCTTC	CASSGAPYGYTF
TRBV27	-	-	TRBJ2-1	TGTGCCAGCAGTTTAACCTTGGGGACTCTCTACAATGAGCAGTTCTTC	CASSLTLGTLYNEQFF
TRBV7-6	TRBD2	-	TRBJ2-7	TGTGCCAGCAGCCCTCGTGGTGGGGAGGGGTCCTACGAGCAGTACTTC	CASSPRGGEGSYEQYF
TRBV21-1	-	few	TRBJ1-4	TGTGCCAGCAGCAAATGGGGCAGGGGGTTGACCCGCAATGAAAAACTGTTTTTT	CASSKWGRGLTRNEKLFF
TRBV6-1	-	once	TRBJ2-6	TGTGCCAGCAGTGAGGACAGCTCTGGGGCCAACGTCCTGACTTTC	CASSEDSSGANVLTF
TRBV9	-	-	TRBJ1-2	TGTGCCAGCAGCGTATACAGAACATTATCGACTAACTATGGCTACACCTTC	CASSVYRTLSTNYGYTF
TRBV2	TRBD2	-	TRBJ2-1	TGTGCCAGCAGAGAGGGACTAGCGGGAGTGGGATCTTACAATGAGCAGTTCTTC	CASREGLAGVGSYNEQFF
TRBV4-3	-	few	TRBJ2-4	TGCGCCAGCAGCCAAGATATGAGAGCCAAAAACATTCAGTACTTC	CASSQDMRAKNIQYF
TRBV2	-	-	TRBJ1-1	TGTGCCAGCAGGTGGAGGGAAGACACTGAAGCTTTCTTT	CASRWREDTEAFF
TRBV27	TRBD2	-	TRBJ2-1	TGTGCCAGCAGTTCGGGGGGATACAATGAGCAGTTCTTC	CASSSGGYNEQFF
TRBV11-3	-	-	TRBJ1-2	TGTGCCAGCAAATCCCGGACTTCTAACTATGGCTACACCTTC	CASKSRTSNYGYTF
TRBV4-3	-	-	TRBJ1-1	TGCGCCAGCAGCCAAGACAGGGGAGGGGACACTGAAGCTTTCTTT	CASSQDRGGDTEAFF
TRBV7-2	TRBD1	once	TRBJ2-1	TGTGCCAGCAGCTCCGGGACAGGGTTTGATGAGCAGTTCTTC	CASSSGTGFDEQFF
TRBV13	-	-	TRBJ2-3	TGTGCCAGCAGCTTAGACGGGAGAACAGATACGCAGTATTTT	CASSLDGRTDTQYF
TRBV14	-	-	TRBJ1-1	TGTGCCAGCAGCCGACCTGACAGATTCACTGAAGCTTTCTTT	CASSRPDRFTEAFF
TRBV4-1	TRBD1	-	TRBJ1-1	TGCGCCAGCAGCCAGGACAGGGGACCTGAAGCTTTCTTT	CASSQDRGPEAFF
TRBV5-1	TRBD1	-	TRBJ2-7	TGCGCCAGCAGCTTGGGGACAGGGGCCTACGAGCAGTACTTC	CASSLGTGAYEQYF
TRBV7-9	-	-	TRBJ1-1	TGTGCCAGCAGCGACCTTCAGGGGAGAACTGAAGCTTTCTTT	CASSDLQGRTEAFF
TRBV27	TRBD2	-	TRBJ2-7	TGTGCCAGCAGTTACAGCGGGATCTACGAGCAGTACTTC	CASSYSGIYEQYF
TRBV6-5	-	-	TRBJ2-4	TGTGCCAGCACCTCCGGCCGGGGAAACATTCAGTACTTC	CASTSGRGNIQYF
TRBV7-9	-	-	TRBJ2-7	TGTGCCAGCAGCCCACATCCCGCCGGGGTACTTAGGGAGCAGTACTTC	CASSPHPAGVLREQYF
TRBV19	-	-	TRBJ2-1	TGTGCCAGTAGTTCCCAGGAGGGCCATGTAGGTGAGCAGTTCTTC	CASSSQEGHVGEQFF
TRBV9	TRBD1	-	TRBJ2-1	TGTGCCAGCAGCCCAGGCGGGGTCGACAGGGGTAGGAACAATGAGCAGTTCTTC	CASSPGGVDRGRNNEQFF
TRBV5-6	-	-	TRBJ2-5	TGTGCCAGCAGCTCCATTAGCGAAGAGACCCAGTACTTC	CASSSISEETQYF
TRBV27	TRBD2	-	TRBJ2-3	TGTGCCAGCAGTTTATCGGCTAGCGGCCACACAGATACGCAGTATTTT	CASSLSASGHTDTQYF
TRBV7-9	-	-	TRBJ2-1	TGTGCCAGCAGCTTAGGCGGGATTTTGCCCAATGAGCAGTTCTTC	CASSLGGILPNEQFF
TRBV4-1	TRBD1	-	TRBJ1-2	TGCGCCAGCAGCCTTCTCGAACAGGGGGTGGGAGGCTACACCTTC	CASSLLEQGVGGYTF
TRBV7-2	-	large	TRBJ2-7	TGTGCCAGCAGCCCGGGACTCGGCACCTACGAGCAGTACTTC	CASSPGLGTYEQYF
TRBV10-3	TRBD2	-	TRBJ2-1	TGTGCCATTACTAGCGGGAGCTCCTACAATGAGCAGTTCTTC	CAITSGSSYNEQFF
TRBV6-1	-	-	TRBJ1-3	TGTGCCAGCAGTGATTCCGTCTACTCTGGAAACACCATATATTTT	CASSDSVYSGNTIYF
TRBV4-3	TRBD2	-	TRBJ2-1	TGCGCCAGCAGCCATGTCGCGGGGGAACATGAGCAGTTCTTC	CASSHVAGEHEQFF
TRBV27	-	-	TRBJ1-5	TGTGCCAGCAGTCCCCTATACACCGGGCAGCCCCAGCATTTT	CASSPLYTGQPQHF
TRBV19	TRBD1	-	TRBJ1-2	TGTGCCAGTAGGGGGACAGGGGAATACTATGGCTACACCTTC	CASRGTGEYYGYTF
TRBV19	-	-	TRBJ2-7	TGTGCCAGTAGTCGGCAGGGCTACGAGCAGTACTTC	CASSRQGYEQYF
TRBV2	-	once	TRBJ2-6	TGTGCCAGCAGTGGTGGGTACACAGACTCTGGGGCCAACGTCCTGACTTTC	CASSGGYTDSGANVLTF
TRBV27	TRBD2	-	TRBJ2-1	TGTGCCAGCAGTTTTTGGCGGGAGGTGGACAATGAGCAGTTCTTC	CASSFWREVDNEQFF
TRBV27	TRBD2	-	TRBJ2-7	TGTGCCAGCAGTTGGGCGGGAGGTGGTAAAGAGCAGTACTTC	CASSWAGGGKEQYF
TRBV7-6	TRBD1	-	TRBJ2-6	TGTGCCAGCAGCTTAGACAGGGGAATCTCTGGGGCCAACGTCCTGACTTTC	CASSLDRGISGANVLTF
TRBV27	-	-	TRBJ2-3	TGTGCCAGCAGTTTATGGGCGGGCAGCACAGATACGCAGTATTTT	CASSLWAGSTDTQYF
TRBV27	-	-	TRBJ2-7	TGTGCCAGCAGTTCTTCCTACGAGCAGTACTTC	CASSSSYEQYF
TRBV30	-	-	TRBJ2-3	TGTGCCTGTGCCCTTCGACTAGATGATCCCACAGATACGCAGTATTTT	CACALRLDDPTDTQYF
TRBV28	TRBD1	-	TRBJ1-3	TGTGCCAGCAGTCCAACAGGGGAAACTGGAAACACCATATATTTT	CASSPTGETGNTIYF
TRBV11-2	-	-	TRBJ1-2	TGTGCCAGCAGCCCTGTGGGGGGAAAGTTAAGCCTCTATGGCTACACCTTC	CASSPVGGKLSLYGYTF
TRBV4-1	TRBD1	-	TRBJ1-2	TGCGCCAGCAGCCTTAATTCGGGACAGGTGAACTATGGCTACACCTTC	CASSLNSGQVNYGYTF
TRBV7-6	-	-	TRBJ2-5	TGTGCCAGCAGCTTAGCGATAGGGGGTTTGGAAGAGACCCAGTACTTC	CASSLAIGGLEETQYF
TRBV6-6	TRBD1	-	TRBJ2-2	TGTGCCAGCAGTACGGGACAGGATAACACCGGGGAGCTGTTTTTT	CASSTGQDNTGELFF
TRBV28	TRBD1	once	TRBJ2-3	TGTGCCAGCTGTGATCCGGGACAGGGAGATACGCAGTATTTT	CASCDPGQGDTQYF
TRBV27	TRBD1	-	TRBJ1-2	TGTGCCAGCAGTTTAGGACAGGGAGGGGGTTCCTATGGCTACACCTTC	CASSLGQGGGSYGYTF
TRBV5-1	-	-	TRBJ1-1	TGCGCCAGCAGCCGGGGGGGTTCGAGTGAAGCTTTCTTT	CASSRGGSSEAFF
TRBV6-5	-	-	TRBJ2-1	TGTGCCAGCAGTTCCACCGACGGCCCAGGCGTCCATGAGCAGTTCTTC	CASSSTDGPGVHEQFF
TRBV5-1	TRBD2	-	TRBJ2-1	TGCGCCAGCAGCCGTACTAGCGTATCCTACAATGAGCAGTTCTTC	CASSRTSVSYNEQFF
TRBV7-9	-	-	TRBJ2-1	TGTGCCAGCAGCCGAAAGGACAGATACAATGAGCAGTTCTTC	CASSRKDRYNEQFF
TRBV28	-	-	TRBJ1-2	TGTGCCAGCAGTTTAACGAGGGCTCAAGATGGCTACACCTTC	CASSLTRAQDGYTF
TRBV27	TRBD1	-	TRBJ2-3	TGTGCCAGCAGTTGGGCGACAGGGCCAGATACGCAGTATTTT	CASSWATGPDTQYF